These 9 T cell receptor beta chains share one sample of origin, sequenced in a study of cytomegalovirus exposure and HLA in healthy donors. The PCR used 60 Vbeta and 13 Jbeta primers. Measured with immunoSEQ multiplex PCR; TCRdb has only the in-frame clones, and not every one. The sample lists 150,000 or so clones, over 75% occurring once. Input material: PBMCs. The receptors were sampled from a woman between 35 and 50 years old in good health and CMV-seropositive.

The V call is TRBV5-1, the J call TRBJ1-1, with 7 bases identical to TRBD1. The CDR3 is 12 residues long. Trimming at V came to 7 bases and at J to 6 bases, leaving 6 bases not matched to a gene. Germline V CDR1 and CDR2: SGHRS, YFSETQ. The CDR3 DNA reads TGCGCCAGCGGCACAGGGGACTCTGAAGCTTTCTTT. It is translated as CASGTGDSEAFF.

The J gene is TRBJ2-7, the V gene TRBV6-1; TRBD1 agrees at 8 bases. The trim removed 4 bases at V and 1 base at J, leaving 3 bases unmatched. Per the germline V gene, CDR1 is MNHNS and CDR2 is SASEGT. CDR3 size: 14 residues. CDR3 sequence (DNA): TGTGCCAGCAGTGCGGACAGGGTATCCTACGAGCAGTACTTC. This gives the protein CASSADRVSYEQYF.

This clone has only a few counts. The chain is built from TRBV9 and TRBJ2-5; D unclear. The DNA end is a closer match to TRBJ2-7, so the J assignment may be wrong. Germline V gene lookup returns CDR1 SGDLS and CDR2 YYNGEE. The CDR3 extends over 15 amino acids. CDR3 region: CASSVGPMGATEQYF. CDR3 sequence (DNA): TGTGCCAGCAGCGTAGGCCCTATGGGCGCTACCGAGCAGTACTTC.

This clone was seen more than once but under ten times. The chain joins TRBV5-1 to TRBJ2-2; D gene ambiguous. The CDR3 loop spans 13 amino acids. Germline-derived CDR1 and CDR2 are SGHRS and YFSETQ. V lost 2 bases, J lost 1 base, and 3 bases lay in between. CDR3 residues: CASSFQNTGELFF. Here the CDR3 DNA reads TGCGCCAGCAGCTTCCAGAACACCGGGGAGCTGTTTTTT.

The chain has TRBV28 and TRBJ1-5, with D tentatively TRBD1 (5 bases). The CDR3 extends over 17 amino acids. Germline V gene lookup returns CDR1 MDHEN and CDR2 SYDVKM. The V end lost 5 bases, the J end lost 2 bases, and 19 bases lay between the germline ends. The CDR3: CASSDPDSHAGNQPQHF. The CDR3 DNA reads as TGTGCCAGCAGTGACCCCGACAGCCACGCGGGCAATCAGCCCCAGCATTTT. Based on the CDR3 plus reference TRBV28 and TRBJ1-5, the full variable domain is DVKVTQSSRYLVKRTGEKVFLECVQDMDHENMFWYRQDPGLGLRLIYFSYDVKMKEKGDIPEGYSVSREKKERFSLILESASTNQTSMYLCASSDPDSHAGNQPQHFGDGTRLSIL.

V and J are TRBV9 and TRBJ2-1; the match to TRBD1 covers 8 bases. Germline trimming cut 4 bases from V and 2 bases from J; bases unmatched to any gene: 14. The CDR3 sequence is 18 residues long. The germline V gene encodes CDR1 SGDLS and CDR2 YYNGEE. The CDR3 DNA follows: TGTGCCAGCAGCCCAGGGGGGTGGACAGGGTCGGCCTACAATGAGCAGTTCTTC. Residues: CASSPGGWTGSAYNEQFF.

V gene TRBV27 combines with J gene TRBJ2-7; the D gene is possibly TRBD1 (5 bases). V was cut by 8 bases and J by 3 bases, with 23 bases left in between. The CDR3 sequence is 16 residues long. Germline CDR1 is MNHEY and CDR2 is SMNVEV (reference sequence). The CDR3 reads CASRKTWQGPNYEQYF. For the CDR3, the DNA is TGTGCCAGCCGCAAAACCTGGCAGGGCCCCAACTACGAGCAGTACTTC.

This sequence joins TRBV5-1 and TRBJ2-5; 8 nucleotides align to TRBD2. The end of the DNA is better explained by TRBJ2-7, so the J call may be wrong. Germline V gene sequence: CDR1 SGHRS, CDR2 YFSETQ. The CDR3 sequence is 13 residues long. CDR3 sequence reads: CACRSGVSYEQYF. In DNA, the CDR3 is TGCGCCTGCCGTAGCGGGGTTTCCTACGAGCAGTACTTC.

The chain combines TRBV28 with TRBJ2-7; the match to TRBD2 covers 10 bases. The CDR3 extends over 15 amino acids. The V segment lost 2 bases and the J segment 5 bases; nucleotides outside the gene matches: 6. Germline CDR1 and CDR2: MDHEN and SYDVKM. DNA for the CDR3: TGTGCCAGCAGTTTAATGTCTAGCGGGAGAAACGAGCAGTACTTC. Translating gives CASSLMSSGRNEQYF. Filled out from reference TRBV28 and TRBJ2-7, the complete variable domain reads DVKVTQSSRYLVKRTGEKVFLECVQDMDHENMFWYRQDPGLGLRLIYFSYDVKMKEKGDIPEGYSVSREKKERFSLILESASTNQTSMYLCASSLMSSGRNEQYFGPGTRLTVT.